There are many counts of the clone carrying this T cell receptor beta chain. It was at deep level that the assay was run. Assay: immunoSEQ multiplex PCR; the TCRdb copy retains only in-frame clones and omits some. The table lists over a million clones, approximately 80% of them singletons. The CDR3 covers 15 residues. Per germline, CDR1 LNHDA and CDR2 SQIVND (reference sequence). V was trimmed by 3 bases and J by 0 bases, leaving 11 bases between them. Donors comprised healthy HIV-negative adults lacking recent acute infections or vaccinations. This record comes from a study of shared clonotypes between healthy human individuals.

This chain connects TRBV19 to TRBJ1-2, with a tentative D call TRBD1 (5 bases). This receptor was obtained from a young man in good health. Some clones in this sample may be carry-over from other donors' samples. The sample was memory CD4+ T cells from PBMCs. Regarding subset: CD45RA-negative fraction. CDR3 bases: TGTGCCAGTAGTATCCCAGGGCCCGCTAACTATGGCTACACCTTC. Amino acids: CASSIPGPANYGYTF.